This T cell receptor beta chain emerged from a study of technical replicates of blood from several donors. TCRdb keeps only in-frame clones here, not all; method: immunoSEQ multiplex PCR. The repertoire includes about 80,000 clones, roughly 93% of them detected once, and about 0.37% sits in the top ten. The CDR3 loop spans 16 amino acids. With V trimmed by 0 bases and J by 5 bases, 7 bases remained unmatched. Germline loops: CDR1 LNHDA, CDR2 SQIVND (reference sequence). This clone was counted once. This receptor was identified in a human donor in good health. Input material: T cells isolated from PBMCs. The gene calls are TRBV19 and TRBJ2-4, with TRBD1 matching over 7 bases. The CDR3 region is CASSIDTRDRENIQYF. The CDR3 DNA sequence: TGTGCCAGTAGTATAGATACTCGGGACAGAGAAAACATTCAGTACTTC.